Below, 28 T cell receptor beta chains from the same sample are listed, as sequenced in a study of blood T cell repertoires in COVID-19. Sequencing used immunoSEQ multiplex PCR; TCRdb keeps in-frame clones, though not all of them. The sample yields roughly 140,000 clones, 75% to 90% seen once. The sequenced material came from peripheral blood. These receptors originate from a woman aged 55 to 70 with active COVID-19.

This clone was picked up a small number of times. V is TRBV28 and J is TRBJ1-6; TRBD1 matches at 7 bases. CDR1 is MDHEN, CDR2 SYDVKM, per germline. The CDR3 spans 13 residues. Germline trimming cut 6 bases from V and 9 bases from J; bases unmatched to any gene: 5. The CDR3 is CASSLDRASPLHF. The CDR3 coding sequence is TGTGCCAGCAGCCTCGACAGGGCTTCACCCCTCCACTTT.

V and J are TRBV4-2 and TRBJ2-2; D might be TRBD1 (5 bases). Germline V gives CDR1 LGHNA, CDR2 YNFKEQ. This CDR3 is built from 15 residues. V lost 4 bases and J 3 bases, leaving 12 bases between the germline ends. CDR3 protein: CASSPPGRYTGELFF. DNA of the CDR3: TGTGCCAGCAGCCCCCCAGGGCGTTACACCGGGGAGCTGTTTTTT.

This chain connects TRBV4-1 to TRBJ2-1; TRBD2 agrees at 7 bases. This CDR3 is built from 16 residues. Unmatched junction bases numbered 13, after V lost 6 bases and J lost 5 bases. The germline V gene has CDR1 MGHRA and CDR2 YSYEKL. The CDR3 DNA is TGCGCCAGCAGATCCATATTTACTAGCGCCCACAATGAGCAGTTCTTC. Protein sequence: CASRSIFTSAHNEQFF.

The chain uses TRBV25-1 and TRBJ1-2, with 8 bases matching TRBD1. Germline loops: CDR1 MGHDK, CDR2 SYGVNS. V lost 4 bases and J lost 8; bases outside the gene matches: 6. The CDR3 spans 13 residues. The CDR3 protein is CASSVPGGDGYTF. CDR3 sequence (DNA): TGTGCCAGCAGTGTTCCAGGGGGCGACGGCTACACCTTC.

The gene calls are TRBV30 and TRBJ2-7, with TRBD1 matching 10 bases. In germline, CDR1 is GTSNPN, CDR2 SVGIG (reference sequence). CDR3 size: 15 residues. Trimming took 1 base from V and 3 from J; bases not matched to a gene: 6. The CDR3 DNA sequence: TGTGCCTGGAGTGATACCGGGACAGGGGTCTACGAGCAGTACTTC. Its translation: CAWSDTGTGVYEQYF. Based on the CDR3 plus reference TRBV30 and TRBJ2-7, the full variable domain is SQTIHQWPATLVQPVGSPLSLECTVEGTSNPNLYWYRQAAGRGLQLLFYSVGIGQISSEVPQNLSASRPQDRQFILSSKKLLLSDSGFYLCAWSDTGTGVYEQYFGPGTRLTVT.

This clone was found a few times. Other DNA sequences in the same sample also yield this CDR3. This chain uses TRBV6-6 with TRBJ1-6; 10 nucleotides line up with TRBD1. CDR1 and CDR2 (germline): MNHNY, SVGAGI (reference sequence). The J segment lost 9 bases and the V segment lost 6 bases, leaving 5 bases of the junction unmatched. This CDR3 is 14 amino acids long. CDR3 protein: CASSRDRGSSPLHF. Here the CDR3 DNA reads TGTGCCAGCAGCCGGGACAGGGGAAGTTCACCCCTCCACTTT.

CDR3 loop: CASRISTGFSEQYF. In DNA, the CDR3 is TGTGCCAGCAGAATCTCAACAGGGTTTAGCGAGCAGTACTTC. The chain is built from TRBV28 and TRBJ2-7, with D perhaps TRBD1 (6 bases). The CDR3 has 14 residues. V lost 6 bases, J lost 6 bases, and 18 bases lay in between. Germline lookup yields CDR1 MDHEN and CDR2 SYDVKM.

The chain employs TRBV6-2 or TRBV6-3 and TRBJ1-1; D not certain. CDR1 is MNHEY, CDR2 SVGEGT, per germline. V was clipped by 6 bases and J by 0 bases, with 20 bases between them. The CDR3 is made up of 17 amino acids. The CDR3: CASSLMGAGVLNTEAFF. CDR3 nucleotides: TGTGCCAGCAGCCTGATGGGAGCAGGAGTATTGAACACTGAAGCTTTCTTT.

The CDR3 DNA follows: TGTGCCAGCTCACCAGGGGACTACAGGGAGCAGTACTTC. This codes for CASSPGDYREQYF. The chain combines TRBV18 with TRBJ2-7, with TRBD2 matching over 7 bases. The CDR3 has 13 residues. Germline V lookup: CDR1 KGHSH, CDR2 LQKENI. J was trimmed by 7 bases and V by 2 bases; bases with no gene match: 5.

This clone has a single count. For the CDR3, the DNA is TGTGCCAGGGGCTCGAATTCACCCCTCCACTTT. It yields the protein CARGSNSPLHF. The chain is built from TRBV6-4 and TRBJ1-6; D unresolved. CDR1 is MRHNA, CDR2 SNTAGT, per germline. The CDR3 is made up of 11 amino acids. The germline V and J ends were trimmed by 9 bases and 7 bases, with 7 bases remaining between them.

V and J are TRBV19 and TRBJ2-1, with TRBD2 matching 12 bases. From germline, CDR1 is LNHDA and CDR2 SQIVND (reference sequence). The trim removed 1 base at V and 8 bases at J, leaving 6 bases unmatched. The CDR3 runs 16 residues. CDR3 DNA sequence: TGTGCCAGTAGTATAGGACTAGCGGGAGCCTGGGATGAGCAGTTCTTC. Translated: CASSIGLAGAWDEQFF. The full variable domain, rest sourced from reference TRBV19 and TRBJ2-1, is DGGITQSPKYLFRKEGQNVTLSCEQNLNHDAMYWYRQDPGQGLRLIYYSQIVNDFQKGDIAEGYSVSREKKESFPLTVTSAQKNPTAFYLCASSIGLAGAWDEQFFGPGTRLTVL.

J is TRBJ2-1 and V is TRBV29-1, with 9 bases fitting TRBD2. The CDR3 runs to 15 residues. J lost 6 bases, V lost 4 bases, and 10 bases had no gene match. Germline V gene lookup returns CDR1 SQVTM and CDR2 ANQGSEA. CDR3 region: CSVVLSSGISNEQFF. For the CDR3, the DNA is TGCAGCGTTGTACTCTCTAGCGGGATCAGCAATGAGCAGTTCTTC.

The chain joins TRBV11-2 to TRBJ1-6; no clear D gene. The V end was cut by 5 bases, the J end by 8 bases, with 10 bases between. CDR1 and CDR2 from the germline V gene are SGHAT and FQNNGV. CDR3 length: 13 residues. The CDR3 sequence: CASSPGRHSPLHF. CDR3 sequence (DNA): TGTGCCAGCAGCCCTGGGAGACATTCACCCCTCCACTTT.

This chain links TRBV19 with TRBJ1-2, with TRBD1 matching 7 bases. The ends lost 4 bases at V and 0 bases at J; junction bases unmatched: 5. This CDR3 is built from 15 residues. Germline V gene data show CDR1 as LNHDA and CDR2 as SQIVND (reference sequence). CDR3 sequence: CASSTGTAPNYGYTF. The CDR3 nucleotides are TGTGCCAGTAGTACCGGGACAGCTCCTAACTATGGCTACACCTTC.

This CDR3 is CAWRGGGDHYGYTF. The CDR3 bases are TGTGCCTGGAGAGGAGGGGGCGACCATTATGGCTACACCTTC. V and J are TRBV30 and TRBJ1-2; 7 bases map to TRBD1. V was clipped by 3 bases and J by 5 bases; unmatched bases: 9. Germline lookup yields CDR1 GTSNPN and CDR2 SVGIG (reference sequence). The CDR3 is 14 amino acids.

The CDR3 sequence: CASSLEGVNGYTF. The CDR3 bases are TGTGCCAGCAGCTTGGAAGGGGTTAATGGCTACACCTTC. The V and J genes are TRBV5-4 and TRBJ1-2, with a tentative D call TRBD1 (5 bases). V lost 0 bases and J 6 bases, leaving 9 bases between the germline ends. The CDR3 contains 13 residues. Per the germline V gene, CDR1 is SGHNT and CDR2 is YYREEE (reference sequence).

The gene calls are TRBV6-2 or TRBV6-3 and TRBJ2-1; 8 nucleotides align to TRBD2. Trimming cost V 6 bases and J 4 bases; bases outside gene matches: 17. The CDR3 has 18 residues. Germline V lookup: CDR1 MNHEY, CDR2 SVGEGT. The CDR3 region is CASSPKAKTSAPYNEQFF. CDR3 DNA: TGTGCCAGCAGCCCCAAGGCAAAGACTAGCGCTCCGTACAATGAGCAGTTCTTC.

This clone appeared once. V and J are TRBV6-5 and TRBJ2-3; a weak D match, TRBD2 (7 bases). The CDR3 consists of 16 residues. V was cut by 4 bases and J by 7 bases, with 21 bases left in between. Germline CDR1 MNHEY, CDR2 SVGAGI. The CDR3 sequence is CASSSYGGGGLNTQYF. In DNA form, the CDR3 reads TGTGCCAGCAGTTCCTATGGGGGGGGCGGACTCAATACGCAGTATTTT.

The chain couples TRBV29-1 to TRBJ2-1; 9 bases are shared with TRBD2. The CDR3 covers 14 residues. After removal of 5 bases from V and 5 bases from J, the junction contained 7 bases not matched to a gene. From germline, CDR1 is SQVTM and CDR2 ANQGSEA. The CDR3: CSVRGRASHNEQFF. DNA for the CDR3: TGCAGCGTTCGCGGGAGGGCCTCTCACAATGAGCAGTTCTTC.

This chain joins TRBV3-1 (or the pseudogene TRBV3-2) and TRBJ1-1, with D perhaps matching TRBD1 (5 bases). This CDR3 region has 16 residues. The V gene's germline CDR1 is LGHDT and CDR2 YNNKEL (reference sequence). Between the trimmed V and J ends, which lost 0 bases and 1 base, there was a span of 12 bases. CDR3 sequence reads: CASSQDRGKANTEAFF. The CDR3 DNA follows: TGTGCCAGCAGCCAAGATCGGGGGAAAGCGAACACTGAAGCTTTCTTT.

The chain is built from TRBV27 and TRBJ1-6, with 7 bases fitting TRBD1. V trimming: 4 bases; J trimming: 6 bases; junction bases outside the gene matches: 6. The CDR3 is 15 residues long. Germline CDR1 and CDR2: MNHEY and SMNVEV (reference sequence). The CDR3 DNA sequence: TGTGCCAGCAGTTACAGGGGCCGGGCTAATTCACCCCTCCACTTT. Translated: CASSYRGRANSPLHF.

This rearrangement joins TRBV11-2 to TRBJ1-6; tentatively, D is TRBD1 (6 bases). Germline V gene lookup returns CDR1 SGHAT and CDR2 FQNNGV. V dropped 4 bases and J dropped 7 bases, with 14 bases sitting between them. This CDR3 is 15 amino acids long. CDR3 coding DNA: TGTGCCAGCAGCTCCCGGGACACGATAAATTCACCCCTCCACTTT. It specifies CASSSRDTINSPLHF.

V is TRBV7-2 and J is TRBJ2-5; no definite D call. Germline CDR1 is SGHTA and CDR2 is FQGNSA. This CDR3 spans 14 amino acids. V shed 1 base and J shed 4 bases, with 10 bases lying between them. CDR3 protein: CASSLVSLRETQYF. In DNA, the CDR3 is TGTGCCAGCAGCTTAGTCTCTCTGCGAGAGACCCAGTACTTC. Full variable domain (missing parts from reference TRBV7-2 and TRBJ2-5): GAGVSQSPSNKVTEKGKDVELRCDPISGHTALYWYRQSLGQGLEFLIYFQGNSAPDKSGLPSDRFSAERTGGSVSTLTIQRTQQEDSAVYLCASSLVSLRETQYFGPGTRLLVL.

This clone has just a few counts. The chain links TRBV9 to TRBJ1-6, with D possibly matching TRBD1 (5 bases). This CDR3 region has 13 residues. The V end was cut by 0 bases, the J end by 7 bases, with 5 bases between. The V gene's germline CDR1 is SGDLS and CDR2 YYNGEE. CDR3 loop: CASSVEGNSPLHF. Here the CDR3 DNA reads TGTGCCAGCAGCGTAGAGGGGAATTCACCCCTCCACTTT.

The count of this clone is one. This chain joins TRBV7-2 and TRBJ1-2; the match to TRBD1 covers 10 bases. This CDR3 spans 14 amino acids. V shed 5 bases and J 5 bases; nucleotides not matched to a gene: 5. The germline CDR1 and CDR2 sequences are SGHTA and FQGNSA. The chain's CDR3 is CASSVRTGGYGYTF. In nucleotides, the CDR3 is TGTGCCAGCAGCGTCCGGACAGGGGGTTATGGCTACACCTTC.

The chain links TRBV28 to TRBJ1-1; D might be TRBD1 (5 bases). The germline V gene has CDR1 MDHEN and CDR2 SYDVKM. This CDR3 spans 15 amino acids. Deletions cut 5 bases from V and 1 base from J, with 14 bases between. The DNA of the CDR3 is TGTGCCAGCAGTCCTTGGGGGGGGACGAACACTGAAGCTTTCTTT. This translates into CASSPWGGTNTEAFF.

The chain employs TRBV12-3 or TRBV12-4 and TRBJ1-5, with D possibly TRBD1 on 6 matching bases. The V end lost 10 bases, the J end lost 0 bases, and 10 bases lay between the germline ends. CDR3 length: 13 residues. Written as DNA, the CDR3 is TGTGCCACCCAAGGGGGTAGCAATCAGCCCCAGCATTTT. This translates into CATQGGSNQPQHF.

The CDR3 loop is CATSRVGSYSKNIQYF. For the CDR3, the DNA is TGTGCCACCAGCAGAGTGGGCAGCTATTCCAAAAACATTCAGTACTTC. The V call is TRBV15, the J call TRBJ2-4; no reliable D call. CDR3 length equals 16 residues. The V and J ends lost 1 base and 2 bases respectively, with 12 bases between them. Germline assignment: CDR1 LNHNV and CDR2 YYDKDF (reference sequence).